One TCR beta chain is described in this entry. This sample stems from a study of blood T cell repertoires in COVID-19. Sequencing was performed with immunoSEQ multiplex PCR; in TCRdb, only in-frame clones are kept and a portion is missing. The repertoire holds 130,000 to 150,000 clones, with roughly 90% as singletons. From germline, CDR1 is SGHTA and CDR2 FQGNSA. The trim removed 3 bases at V and 0 bases at J, leaving 2 bases unmatched. CDR3 size: 16 residues. The clonotype was recovered from a human donor in a cohort sampled during active COVID-19. The V gene is TRBV7-2, the J gene TRBJ2-7; 13 bases line up with TRBD2. Material: peripheral blood. This CDR3 is CASSLTSGGFSYEQYF. CDR3 sequence (DNA): TGTGCCAGCAGCTTGACTAGCGGGGGGTTCTCCTACGAGCAGTACTTC. The full variable domain, its missing parts supplied by reference TRBV7-2 and TRBJ2-7, is GAGVSQSPSNKVTEKGKDVELRCDPISGHTALYWYRQSLGQGLEFLIYFQGNSAPDKSGLPSDRFSAERTGGSVSTLTIQRTQQEDSAVYLCASSLTSGGFSYEQYFGPGTRLTVT.